These 12 T cell receptor beta chains were sequenced from one sample in a study of cytomegalovirus exposure and HLA in healthy donors. PCR was performed using 60 Vbeta and 13 Jbeta primers. Only in-frame clones appear in the TCRdb table, and some are missing; sequencing was by immunoSEQ multiplex PCR. The table includes some 150,000 clones, approximately 81% detected once. Sequencing was performed on PBMCs. The receptors here all came from a woman in her thirties or forties in good health and CMV-seropositive.

The CDR3 spells CASGQREGYTF. The CDR3 DNA reads as TGTGCCAGTGGACAGAGGGAGGGCTACACCTTC. The chain links TRBV19 to TRBJ1-2; a possible D gene is TRBD1 (6 bases). This CDR3 is built from 11 residues. The germline V and J ends were trimmed by 8 bases and 8 bases, with 12 bases remaining between them. CDR1 and CDR2 (germline): LNHDA, SQIVND (reference sequence).

The gene calls are TRBV6-5 and TRBJ1-2, with TRBD1 identical over 7 bases. The CDR3 totals 13 residues. V was pared by 3 bases and J by 7 bases, with 5 bases of the junction left unmatched. Germline V gene lookup returns CDR1 MNHEY and CDR2 SVGAGI. CDR3 coding DNA: TGTGCCAGCAGTTATAACCAGGGGGGTGGCTACACCTTC. Its protein product is CASSYNQGGGYTF.

The gene calls are TRBV19 and TRBJ2-3, with TRBD1 as a possible D gene (7 bases). The V end was cut by 5 bases, the J end by 2 bases, with 17 bases between. CDR3 size: 16 residues. Looked up from germline, CDR1 is LNHDA and CDR2 is SQIVND (reference sequence). The CDR3 sequence is CASSGRGRPITDTQYF. The CDR3 coding sequence is TGTGCCAGTAGTGGCAGGGGGAGGCCTATCACAGATACGCAGTATTTT.

This chain connects TRBV27 to TRBJ1-5, with TRBD1 matching over 9 bases. Germline V gene sequence: CDR1 MNHEY, CDR2 SMNVEV (reference sequence). This CDR3 has 16 residues. J lost 3 bases, V lost 6 bases, and 9 bases had no gene match. CDR3 sequence (DNA): TGTGCCAGCAGGACGGGACAGGGAATTTTCAATCAGCCCCAGCATTTT. Amino acids: CASRTGQGIFNQPQHF.

The chain carries TRBV28 and TRBJ1-4, with D possibly being TRBD1 (6 bases). V lost 4 bases, J lost 9 bases, and 15 bases lay in between. Germline V gene sequence: CDR1 MDHEN, CDR2 SYDVKM. The CDR3 is 14 amino acids. The CDR3 nucleotides are TGTGCCAGCAGTTACAGGGTGAGAGGGAAAAAACTGTTTTTT. This sequence encodes CASSYRVRGKKLFF.

The chain joins TRBV7-3 to TRBJ2-3; D unclear. The germline V gene encodes CDR1 SGHTA and CDR2 FQGTGA. The CDR3 runs 14 residues. With 2 bases removed from V and 5 bases from J, the gap between germline ends came to 11 bases. CDR3 DNA: TGTGCCAGCAGCTTATACGGCCGACAAGATACGCAGTATTTT. Amino acids: CASSLYGRQDTQYF.

DNA of the CDR3: TGCGCCAGCAGCCTATTGGAGGGCCGGGGTGATACGCAGTATTTT. It encodes CASSLLEGRGDTQYF. This rearrangement joins TRBV5-1 to TRBJ2-3; tentative D call: TRBD2 (6 bases). CDR1 and CDR2 (germline): SGHRS, YFSETQ. With 4 bases removed from V and 6 bases from J, the gap between germline ends came to 18 bases. The CDR3 has 15 residues.

The rearrangement joins TRBV7-8 to TRBJ2-2, with 8 bases aligning to TRBD2. After removal of 0 bases from V and 2 bases from J, the junction contained 5 bases not matched to a gene. This CDR3 has 17 residues. Germline CDR1 is SGHVS and CDR2 is FQNEAQ. As DNA, the CDR3 is TGTGCCAGCAGCTTAGCAGGCCGGGGGGGCAACACCGGGGAGCTGTTTTTT. Protein: CASSLAGRGGNTGELFF.

This clone has a single count. This rearrangement joins TRBV7-9 to TRBJ1-1, with D unresolved. V dropped 1 base and J dropped 0 bases, with 12 bases sitting between them. Germline V CDR1 and CDR2: SEHNR, FQNEAQ (reference sequence). CDR3 length equals 16 residues. CDR3 nucleotides: TGTGCCAGCAGCTTAGGAAAGCCAGGTTTGAACACTGAAGCTTTCTTT. Protein product: CASSLGKPGLNTEAFF. The whole variable domain, remainder taken from reference TRBV7-9 and TRBJ1-1, is DTGVSQNPRHKITKRGQNVTFRCDPISEHNRLYWYRQTLGQGPEFLTYFQNEAQLEKSRLLSDRFSAERPKGSFSTLEIQRTEQGDSAMYLCASSLGKPGLNTEAFFGQGTRLTVV.

This chain uses TRBV30 with TRBJ1-1, with D possibly being TRBD1 (5 bases). In germline, CDR1 is GTSNPN, CDR2 SVGIG (reference sequence). The V and J ends lost 5 bases and 0 bases respectively, with 10 bases between them. The CDR3 runs 13 residues. The CDR3 coding sequence is TGTGCCTGGTGTCGACAGTTGAACACTGAAGCTTTCTTT. Translation gives CAWCRQLNTEAFF. Full variable domain (missing parts from reference TRBV30 and TRBJ1-1): SQTIHQWPATLVQPVGSPLSLECTVEGTSNPNLYWYRQAAGRGLQLLFYSVGIGQISSEVPQNLSASRPQDRQFILSSKKLLLSDSGFYLCAWCRQLNTEAFFGQGTRLTVV.

The J gene is TRBJ2-7, the V gene TRBV28; TRBD1 is a possible D gene (7 bases). The CDR3 contains 13 residues. Germline V gives CDR1 MDHEN, CDR2 SYDVKM. Trimming removed 6 bases at V and 0 bases at J, with 9 bases between. CDR3: CASREGASYEQYF. CDR3 nucleotide sequence: TGTGCCAGCAGGGAGGGGGCCTCCTACGAGCAGTACTTC.

The V call is TRBV9, the J call TRBJ2-3, with a weak D call TRBD2 (6 bases). CDR3 size: 14 residues. Trimming stripped 3 bases from V and 1 base from J, with 9 bases between. From germline, CDR1 is SGDLS and CDR2 YYNGEE. The CDR3 sequence is CASSESSGTDTQYF. The CDR3 DNA reads TGTGCCAGCAGCGAATCTAGCGGCACAGATACGCAGTATTTT.